The source of this TCR beta chain is a study of blood T cell repertoires in COVID-19. Study-level background: Collection of acute and convalescent COVID-19 samples took place in the United States, Italy and Spain.

Germline V gene data show CDR1 as MNHNS and CDR2 as SASEGT. CDR3 length: 15 residues. V lost 3 bases and J 0 bases, leaving 8 bases between the germline ends. In the original workflow: For nucleated cells, counts were estimated from reference gene primer amplification. Measured with immunoSEQ multiplex PCR; TCRdb has only the in-frame clones, and not every one. That table is the source of V, J and clone size, and D and trimming were worked out from the DNA. The table has about 34,000 clones, more than 80% seen once. The sequenced sample was peripheral blood. This chain uses TRBV6-1 with TRBJ2-2; possible D gene TRBD2, 6 bases. The receptor comes from a woman in her sixties or seventies with acute or convalescent COVID-19. CDR3 in DNA: TGTGCCAGCAGTGAGTGGGGGGCGAACACCGGGGAGCTGTTTTTT. Translated, it gives CASSEWGANTGELFF.